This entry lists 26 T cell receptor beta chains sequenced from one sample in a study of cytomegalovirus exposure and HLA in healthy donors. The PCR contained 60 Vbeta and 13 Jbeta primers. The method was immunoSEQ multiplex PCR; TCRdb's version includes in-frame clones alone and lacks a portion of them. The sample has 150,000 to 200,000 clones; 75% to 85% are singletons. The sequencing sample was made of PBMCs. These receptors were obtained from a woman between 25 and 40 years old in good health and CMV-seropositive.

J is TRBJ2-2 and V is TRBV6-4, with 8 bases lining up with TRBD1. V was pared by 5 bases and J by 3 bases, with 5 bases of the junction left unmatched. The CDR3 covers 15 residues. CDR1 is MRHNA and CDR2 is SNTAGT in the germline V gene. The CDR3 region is CASSLGQADTGELFF. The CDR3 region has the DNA TGTGCCAGCAGTTTGGGACAGGCCGACACCGGGGAGCTGTTTTTT.

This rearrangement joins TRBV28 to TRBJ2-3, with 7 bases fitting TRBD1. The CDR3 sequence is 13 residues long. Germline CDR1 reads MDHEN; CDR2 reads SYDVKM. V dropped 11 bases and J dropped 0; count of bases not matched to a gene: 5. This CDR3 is CAGRQGSTDTQYF. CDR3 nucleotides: TGTGCCGGGAGACAGGGTAGCACAGATACGCAGTATTTT.

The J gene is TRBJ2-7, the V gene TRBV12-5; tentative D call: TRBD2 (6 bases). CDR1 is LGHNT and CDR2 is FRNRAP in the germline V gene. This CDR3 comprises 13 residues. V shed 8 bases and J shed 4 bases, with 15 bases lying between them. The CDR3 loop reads CASTGSNEYEQYF. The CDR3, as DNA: TGTGCTAGTACCGGGAGCAATGAATACGAGCAGTACTTC. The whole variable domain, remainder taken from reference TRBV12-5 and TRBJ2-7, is DARVTQTPRHKVTEMGQEVTMRCQPILGHNTVFWYRQTMMQGLELLAYFRNRAPLDDSGMPKDRFSAEMPDATLATLKIQPSEPRDSAVYFCASTGSNEYEQYFGPGTRLTVT.

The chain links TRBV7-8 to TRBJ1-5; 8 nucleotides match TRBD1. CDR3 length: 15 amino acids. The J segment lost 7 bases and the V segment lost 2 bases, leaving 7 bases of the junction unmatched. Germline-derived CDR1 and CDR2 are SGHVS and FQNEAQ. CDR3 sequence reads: CASSLRTGTYQPQHF. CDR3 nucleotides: TGTGCCAGCAGCTTAAGGACAGGGACTTACCAGCCCCAGCATTTT.

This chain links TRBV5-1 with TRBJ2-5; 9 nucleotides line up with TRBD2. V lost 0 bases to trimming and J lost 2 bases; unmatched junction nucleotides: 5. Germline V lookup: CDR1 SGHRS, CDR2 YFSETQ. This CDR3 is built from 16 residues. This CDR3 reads CASSLEGGRAQETQYF. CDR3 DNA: TGCGCCAGCAGCTTGGAAGGCGGGAGGGCACAAGAGACCCAGTACTTC. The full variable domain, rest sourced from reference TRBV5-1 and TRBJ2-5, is KAGVTQTPRYLIKTRGQQVTLSCSPISGHRSVSWYQQTPGQGLQFLFEYFSETQRNKGNFPGRFSGRQFSNSRSEMNVSTLELGDSALYLCASSLEGGRAQETQYFGPGTRLLVL.

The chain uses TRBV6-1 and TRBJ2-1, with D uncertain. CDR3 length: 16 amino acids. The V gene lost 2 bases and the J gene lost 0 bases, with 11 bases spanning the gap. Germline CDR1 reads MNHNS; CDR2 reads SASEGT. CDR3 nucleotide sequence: TGTGCCAGCAGTGAATTTGCGTTAAGCTCCTACAATGAGCAGTTCTTC. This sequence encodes CASSEFALSSYNEQFF.

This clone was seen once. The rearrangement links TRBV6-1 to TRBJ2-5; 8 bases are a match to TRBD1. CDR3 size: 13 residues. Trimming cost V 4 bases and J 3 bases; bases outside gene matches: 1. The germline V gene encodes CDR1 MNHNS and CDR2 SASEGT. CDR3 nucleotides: TGTGCCAGCAGTGCGGACAGGGAAGAGACCCAGTACTTC. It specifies CASSADREETQYF.

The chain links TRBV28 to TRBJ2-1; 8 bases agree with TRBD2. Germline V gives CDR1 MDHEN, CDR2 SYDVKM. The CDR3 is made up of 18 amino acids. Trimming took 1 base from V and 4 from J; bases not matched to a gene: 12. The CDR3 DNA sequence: TGTGCCAGCAGTTTATTAGGGGCGAACGGGAGGGATTACAATGAGCAGTTCTTC. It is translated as CASSLLGANGRDYNEQFF.

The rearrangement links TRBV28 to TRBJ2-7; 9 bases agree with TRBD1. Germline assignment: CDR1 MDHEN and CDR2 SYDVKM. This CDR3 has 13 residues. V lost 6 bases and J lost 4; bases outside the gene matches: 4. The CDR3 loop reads CASSVDRGYEQYF. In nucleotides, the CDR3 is TGTGCCAGCAGCGTCGACAGGGGGTACGAGCAGTACTTC. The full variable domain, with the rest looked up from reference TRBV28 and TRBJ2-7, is DVKVTQSSRYLVKRTGEKVFLECVQDMDHENMFWYRQDPGLGLRLIYFSYDVKMKEKGDIPEGYSVSREKKERFSLILESASTNQTSMYLCASSVDRGYEQYFGPGTRLTVT.

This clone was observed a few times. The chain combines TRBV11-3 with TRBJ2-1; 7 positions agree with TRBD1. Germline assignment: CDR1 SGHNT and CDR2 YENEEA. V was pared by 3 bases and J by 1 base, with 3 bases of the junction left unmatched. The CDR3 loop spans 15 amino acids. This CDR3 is CASSLRQGSYNEQFF. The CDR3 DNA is TGTGCCAGCAGCTTGCGACAGGGTTCCTACAATGAGCAGTTCTTC.

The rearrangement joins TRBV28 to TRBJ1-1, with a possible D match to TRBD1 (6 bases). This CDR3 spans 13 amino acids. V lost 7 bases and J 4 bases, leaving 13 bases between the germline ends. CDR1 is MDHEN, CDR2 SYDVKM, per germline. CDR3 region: CASNRDRSTEAFF. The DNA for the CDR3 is TGTGCCAGCAACAGAGACAGGTCCACTGAAGCTTTCTTT.

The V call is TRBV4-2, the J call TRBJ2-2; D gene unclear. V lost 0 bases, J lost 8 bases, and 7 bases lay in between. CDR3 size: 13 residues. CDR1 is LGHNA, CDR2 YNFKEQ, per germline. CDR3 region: CASSQDLEGELFF. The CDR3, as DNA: TGTGCCAGCAGCCAAGATCTAGAAGGGGAGCTGTTTTTT.

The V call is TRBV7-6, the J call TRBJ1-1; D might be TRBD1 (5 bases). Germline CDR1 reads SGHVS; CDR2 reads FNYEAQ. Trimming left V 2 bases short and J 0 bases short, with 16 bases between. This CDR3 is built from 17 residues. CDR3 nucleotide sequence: TGTGCCAGCAGCTTAATGGTAGGGGCGTGGGTGAACACTGAAGCTTTCTTT. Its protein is CASSLMVGAWVNTEAFF.

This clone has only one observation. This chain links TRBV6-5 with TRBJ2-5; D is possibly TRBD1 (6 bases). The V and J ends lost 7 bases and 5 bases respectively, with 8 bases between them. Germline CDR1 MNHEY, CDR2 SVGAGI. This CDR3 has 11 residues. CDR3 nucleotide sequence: TGTGCCAGCACCAGGGGTGAGACCCAGTACTTC. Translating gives CASTRGETQYF.

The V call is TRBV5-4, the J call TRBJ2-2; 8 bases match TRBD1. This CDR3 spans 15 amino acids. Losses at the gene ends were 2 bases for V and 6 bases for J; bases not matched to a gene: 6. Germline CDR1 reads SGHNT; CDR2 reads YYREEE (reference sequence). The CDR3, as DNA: TGTGCCAGCAGCTTCCGTACGACAGGGGCCGGGGAGCTGTTTTTT. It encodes CASSFRTTGAGELFF.

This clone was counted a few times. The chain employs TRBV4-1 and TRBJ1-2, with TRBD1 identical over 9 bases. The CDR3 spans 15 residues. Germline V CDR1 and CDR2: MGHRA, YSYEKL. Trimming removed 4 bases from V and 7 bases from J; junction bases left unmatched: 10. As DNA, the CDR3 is TGCGCCAGCAGCCCCGGGACAGGGAGCGCGTTTGGCTACACCTTC. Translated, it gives CASSPGTGSAFGYTF.

CDR3 amino acids: CASSEGSYEQYF. CDR3 sequence (DNA): TGCGCCAGCAGTGAGGGCAGCTACGAGCAGTACTTC. The chain joins TRBV10-2 to TRBJ2-7; D not resolved. V shed 2 bases and J shed 3 bases, with 5 bases lying between them. Germline lookup yields CDR1 WSHSY and CDR2 SAAADI. This CDR3 region has 12 residues.

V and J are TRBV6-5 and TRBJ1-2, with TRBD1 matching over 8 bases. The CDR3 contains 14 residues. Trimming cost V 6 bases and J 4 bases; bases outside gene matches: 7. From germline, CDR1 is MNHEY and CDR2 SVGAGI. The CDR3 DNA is TGTGCCAGCAGCCAGGGACAGGAGATCTATGGCTACACCTTC. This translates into CASSQGQEIYGYTF.

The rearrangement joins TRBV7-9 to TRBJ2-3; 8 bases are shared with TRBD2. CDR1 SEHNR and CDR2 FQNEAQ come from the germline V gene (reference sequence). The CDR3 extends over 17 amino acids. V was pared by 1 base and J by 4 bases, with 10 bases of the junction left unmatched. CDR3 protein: CASSLDMAGGLPDTQYF. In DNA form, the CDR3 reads TGTGCCAGCAGCTTAGATATGGCGGGAGGTTTGCCAGATACGCAGTATTTT.

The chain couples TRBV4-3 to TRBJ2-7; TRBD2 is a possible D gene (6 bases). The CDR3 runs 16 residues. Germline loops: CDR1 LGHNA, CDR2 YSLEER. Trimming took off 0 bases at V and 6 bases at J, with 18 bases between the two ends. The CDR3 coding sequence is TGCGCCAGCAGCCAAGAATCTTGGGGAGTGGAGGGCGAGCAGTACTTC. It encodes CASSQESWGVEGEQYF.

The CDR3, as DNA: TGTGCCAGCAGTTACGGGGGGGGGACTGGAAACACCATATATTTT. Its protein product is CASSYGGGTGNTIYF. The chain carries TRBV6-5 and TRBJ1-3; weak D call: TRBD1 (5 bases). V was trimmed by 2 bases and J by 2 bases, leaving 10 bases between them. Per germline, CDR1 MNHEY and CDR2 SVGAGI. CDR3 length equals 15 residues.

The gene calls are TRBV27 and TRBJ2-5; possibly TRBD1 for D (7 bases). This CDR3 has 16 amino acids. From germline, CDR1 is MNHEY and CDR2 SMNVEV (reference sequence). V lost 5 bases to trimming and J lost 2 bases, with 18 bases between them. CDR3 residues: CASSTWTGGAQETQYF. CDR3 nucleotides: TGTGCCAGCAGTACGTGGACAGGAGGGGCTCAAGAGACCCAGTACTTC.

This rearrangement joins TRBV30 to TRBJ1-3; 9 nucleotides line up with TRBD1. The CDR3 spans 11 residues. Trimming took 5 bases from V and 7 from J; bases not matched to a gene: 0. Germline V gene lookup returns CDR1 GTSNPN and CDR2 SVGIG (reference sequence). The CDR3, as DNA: TGTGCCTGGGGACAGGGGAACACCATATATTTT. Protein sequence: CAWGQGNTIYF.

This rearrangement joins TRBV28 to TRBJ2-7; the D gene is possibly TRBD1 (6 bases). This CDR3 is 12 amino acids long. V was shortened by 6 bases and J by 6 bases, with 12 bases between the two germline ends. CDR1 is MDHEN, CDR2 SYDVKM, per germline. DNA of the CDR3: TGTGCCAGCAGGCCTCAGGGGCCCGAGCAGTACTTC. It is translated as CASRPQGPEQYF.

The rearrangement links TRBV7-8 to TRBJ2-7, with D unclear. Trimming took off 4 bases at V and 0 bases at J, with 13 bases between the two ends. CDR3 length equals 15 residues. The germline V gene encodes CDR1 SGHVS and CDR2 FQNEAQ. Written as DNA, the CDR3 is TGTGCCAGCAGCTCGCCCACTATGAGCTCCTACGAGCAGTACTTC. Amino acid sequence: CASSSPTMSSYEQYF.

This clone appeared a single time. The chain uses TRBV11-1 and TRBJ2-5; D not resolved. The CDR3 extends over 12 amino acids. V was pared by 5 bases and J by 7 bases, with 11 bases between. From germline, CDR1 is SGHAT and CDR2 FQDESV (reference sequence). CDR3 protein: CASSPEARTQYF. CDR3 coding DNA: TGTGCCAGCAGCCCCGAAGCTAGGACCCAGTACTTC.